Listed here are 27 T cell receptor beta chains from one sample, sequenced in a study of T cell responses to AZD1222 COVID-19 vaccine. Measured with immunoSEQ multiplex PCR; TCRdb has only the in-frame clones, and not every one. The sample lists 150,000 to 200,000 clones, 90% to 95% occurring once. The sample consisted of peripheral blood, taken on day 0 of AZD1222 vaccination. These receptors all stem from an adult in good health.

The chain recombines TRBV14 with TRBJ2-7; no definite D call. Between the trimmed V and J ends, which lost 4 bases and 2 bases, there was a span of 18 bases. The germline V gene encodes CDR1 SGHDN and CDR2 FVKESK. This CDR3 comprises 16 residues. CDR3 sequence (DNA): TGTGCCAGCAGCCCCCCCTATAAAGGTCGAGCCTACGAGCAGTACTTC. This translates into CASSPPYKGRAYEQYF. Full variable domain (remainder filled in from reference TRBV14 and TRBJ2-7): EAGVTQFPSHSVIEKGQTVTLRCDPISGHDNLYWYRRVMGKEIKFLLHFVKESKQDESGMPNNRFLAERTGGTYSTLKVQPAELEDSGVYFCASSPPYKGRAYEQYFGPGTRLTVT.

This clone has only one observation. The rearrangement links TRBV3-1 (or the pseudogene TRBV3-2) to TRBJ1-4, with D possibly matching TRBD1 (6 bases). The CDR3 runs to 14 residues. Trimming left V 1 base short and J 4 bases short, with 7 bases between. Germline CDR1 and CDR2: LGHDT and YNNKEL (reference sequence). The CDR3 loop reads CASSQAGDNEKLFF. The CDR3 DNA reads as TGTGCCAGCAGCCAAGCAGGGGATAATGAAAAACTGTTTTTT.

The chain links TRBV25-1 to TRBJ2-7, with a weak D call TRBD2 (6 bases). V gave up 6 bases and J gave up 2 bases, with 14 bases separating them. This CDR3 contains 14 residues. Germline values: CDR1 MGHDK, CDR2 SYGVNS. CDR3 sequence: CASSLGGVTYEQYF. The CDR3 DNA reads TGTGCCAGCAGCCTGGGGGGAGTAACCTACGAGCAGTACTTC.

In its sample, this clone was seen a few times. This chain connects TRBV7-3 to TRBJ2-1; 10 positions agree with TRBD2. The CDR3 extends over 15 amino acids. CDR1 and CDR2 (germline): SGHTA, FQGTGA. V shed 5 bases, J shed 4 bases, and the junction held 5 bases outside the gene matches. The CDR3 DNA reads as TGTGCCAGCAGCCGTTGGACTAGCGGTTACAATGAGCAGTTCTTC. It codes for CASSRWTSGYNEQFF.

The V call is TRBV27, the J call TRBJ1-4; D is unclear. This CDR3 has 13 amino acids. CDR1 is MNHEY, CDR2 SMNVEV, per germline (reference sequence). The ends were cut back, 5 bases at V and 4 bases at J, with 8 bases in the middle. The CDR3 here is CASSRDLNEKLFF. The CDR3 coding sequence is TGTGCCAGCAGTAGGGATCTTAATGAAAAACTGTTTTTT.

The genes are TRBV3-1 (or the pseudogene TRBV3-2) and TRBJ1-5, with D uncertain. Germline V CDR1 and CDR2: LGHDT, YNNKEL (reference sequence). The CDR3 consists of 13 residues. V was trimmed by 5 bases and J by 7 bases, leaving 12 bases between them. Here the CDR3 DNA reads TGTGCCAGCAGCAATGGATTGCAACAGCCCCAGCATTTT. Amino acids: CASSNGLQQPQHF.

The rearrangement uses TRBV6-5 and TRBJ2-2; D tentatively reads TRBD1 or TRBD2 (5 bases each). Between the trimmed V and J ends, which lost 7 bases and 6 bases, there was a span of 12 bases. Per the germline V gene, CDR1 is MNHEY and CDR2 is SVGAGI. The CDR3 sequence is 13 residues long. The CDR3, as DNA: TGTGCCAGCACCCCAGTGGGGGCCGGGGAGCTGTTTTTT. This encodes CASTPVGAGELFF.

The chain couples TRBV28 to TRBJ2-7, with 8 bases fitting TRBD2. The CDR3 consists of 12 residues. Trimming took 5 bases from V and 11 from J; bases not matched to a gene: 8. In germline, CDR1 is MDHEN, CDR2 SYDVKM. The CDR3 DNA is TGTGCCAGCAGTCCCCGTGGGCGGGGGGAGTACTTC. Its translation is CASSPRGRGEYF.

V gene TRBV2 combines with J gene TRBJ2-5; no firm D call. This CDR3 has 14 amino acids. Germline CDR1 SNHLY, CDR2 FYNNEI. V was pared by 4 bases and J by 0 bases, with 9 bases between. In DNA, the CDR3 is TGTGCCAGCAGTGGGAGCTCCAACCAAGAGACCCAGTACTTC. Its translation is CASSGSSNQETQYF.

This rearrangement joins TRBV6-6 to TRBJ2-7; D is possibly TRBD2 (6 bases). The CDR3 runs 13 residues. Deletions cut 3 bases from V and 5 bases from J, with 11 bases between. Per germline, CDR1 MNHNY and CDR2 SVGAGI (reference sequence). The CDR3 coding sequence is TGTGCCAGCAGTTATCGGACGGGAGACGAGCAGTACTTC. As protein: CASSYRTGDEQYF.

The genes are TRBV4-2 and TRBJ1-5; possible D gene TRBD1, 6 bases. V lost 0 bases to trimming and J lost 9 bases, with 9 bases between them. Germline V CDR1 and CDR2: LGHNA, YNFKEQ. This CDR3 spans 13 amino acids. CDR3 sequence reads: CASSQDMTGPQHF. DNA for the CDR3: TGTGCCAGCAGCCAAGATATGACAGGGCCCCAGCATTTT.

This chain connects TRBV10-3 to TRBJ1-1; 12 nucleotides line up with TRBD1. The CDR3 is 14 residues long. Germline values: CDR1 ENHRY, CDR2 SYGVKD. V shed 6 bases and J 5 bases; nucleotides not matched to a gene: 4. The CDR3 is CAIRGTGGETEAFF. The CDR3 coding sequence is TGTGCCATCAGGGGGACAGGGGGCGAAACTGAAGCTTTCTTT.

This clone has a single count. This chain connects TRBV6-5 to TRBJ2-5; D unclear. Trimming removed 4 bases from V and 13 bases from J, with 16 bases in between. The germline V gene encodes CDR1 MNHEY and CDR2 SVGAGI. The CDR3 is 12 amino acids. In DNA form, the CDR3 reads TGTGCCAGCAGTTCACGACCTAGTTCTGGGTACTTC. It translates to CASSSRPSSGYF.

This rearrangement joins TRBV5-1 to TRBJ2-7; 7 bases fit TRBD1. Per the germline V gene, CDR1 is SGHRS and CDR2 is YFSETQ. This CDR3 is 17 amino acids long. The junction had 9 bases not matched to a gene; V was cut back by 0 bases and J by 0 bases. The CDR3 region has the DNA TGCGCCAGCAGCTTGGCGCCCCGAGGGGGCCTCTCCTACGAGCAGTACTTC. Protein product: CASSLAPRGGLSYEQYF. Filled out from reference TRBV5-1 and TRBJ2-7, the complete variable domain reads KAGVTQTPRYLIKTRGQQVTLSCSPISGHRSVSWYQQTPGQGLQFLFEYFSETQRNKGNFPGRFSGRQFSNSRSEMNVSTLELGDSALYLCASSLAPRGGLSYEQYFGPGTRLTVT.

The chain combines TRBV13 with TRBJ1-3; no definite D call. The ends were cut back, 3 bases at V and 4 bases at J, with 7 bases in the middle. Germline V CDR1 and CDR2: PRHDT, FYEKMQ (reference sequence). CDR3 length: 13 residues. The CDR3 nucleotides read TGTGCCAGCAGCTTTAGCGCCGGAAACACCATATATTTT. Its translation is CASSFSAGNTIYF. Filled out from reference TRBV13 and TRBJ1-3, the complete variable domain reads AAGVIQSPRHLIKEKRETATLKCYPIPRHDTVYWYQQGPGQDPQFLISFYEKMQSDKGSIPDRFSAQQFSDYHSELNMSSLELGDSALYFCASSFSAGNTIYFGEGSWLTVV.

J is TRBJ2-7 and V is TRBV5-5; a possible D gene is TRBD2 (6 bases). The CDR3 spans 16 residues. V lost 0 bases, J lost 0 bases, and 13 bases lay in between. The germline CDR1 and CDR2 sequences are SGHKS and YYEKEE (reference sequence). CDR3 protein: CASSLGGSGDSYEQYF. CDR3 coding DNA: TGTGCCAGCAGCTTGGGAGGATCGGGAGACTCCTACGAGCAGTACTTC.

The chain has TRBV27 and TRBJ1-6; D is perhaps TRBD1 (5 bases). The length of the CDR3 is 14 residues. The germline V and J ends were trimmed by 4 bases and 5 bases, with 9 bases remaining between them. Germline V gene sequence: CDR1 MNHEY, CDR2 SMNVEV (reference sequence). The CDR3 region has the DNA TGTGCCAGCAGTTGGGGACTGAATAATTCACCCCTCCACTTT. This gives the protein CASSWGLNNSPLHF.

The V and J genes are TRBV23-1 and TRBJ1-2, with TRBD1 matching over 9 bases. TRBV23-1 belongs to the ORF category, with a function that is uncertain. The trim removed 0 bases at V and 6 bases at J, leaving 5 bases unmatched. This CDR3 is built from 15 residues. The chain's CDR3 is CASSQSSGQGDGYTF. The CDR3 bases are TGCGCCAGCAGTCAATCTTCGGGACAGGGAGATGGCTACACCTTC.

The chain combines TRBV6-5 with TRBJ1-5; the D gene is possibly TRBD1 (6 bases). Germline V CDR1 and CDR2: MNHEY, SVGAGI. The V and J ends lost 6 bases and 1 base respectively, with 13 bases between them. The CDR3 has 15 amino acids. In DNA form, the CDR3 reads TGTGCCAGCAGCAGGGGAGGAAACAGCAATCAGCCCCAGCATTTT. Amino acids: CASSRGGNSNQPQHF.

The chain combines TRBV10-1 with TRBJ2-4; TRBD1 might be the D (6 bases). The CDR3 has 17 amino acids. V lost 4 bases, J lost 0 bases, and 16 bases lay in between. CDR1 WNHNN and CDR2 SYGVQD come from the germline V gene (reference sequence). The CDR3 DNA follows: TGCGCCAGCAGTGGGGCAGGGGTTGGTAAAGCCAAAAACATTCAGTACTTC. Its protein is CASSGAGVGKAKNIQYF.

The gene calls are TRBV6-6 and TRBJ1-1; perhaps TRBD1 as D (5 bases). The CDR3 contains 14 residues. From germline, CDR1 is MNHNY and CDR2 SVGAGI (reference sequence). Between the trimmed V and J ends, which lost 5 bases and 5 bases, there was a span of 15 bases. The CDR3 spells CASSRRRGGTEAFF. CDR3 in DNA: TGTGCCAGCAGTCGTCGCCGGGGGGGGACTGAAGCTTTCTTT.

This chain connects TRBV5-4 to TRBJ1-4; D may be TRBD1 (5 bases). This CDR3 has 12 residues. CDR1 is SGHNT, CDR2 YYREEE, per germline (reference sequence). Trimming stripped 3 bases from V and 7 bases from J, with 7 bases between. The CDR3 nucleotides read TGTGCCAGCAGCTGGGACGCTGAAAAACTGTTTTTT. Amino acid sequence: CASSWDAEKLFF. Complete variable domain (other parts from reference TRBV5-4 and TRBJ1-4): ETGVTQSPTHLIKTRGQQVTLRCSSQSGHNTVSWYQQALGQGPQFIFQYYREEENGRGNFPPRFSGLQFPNYSSELNVNALELDDSALYLCASSWDAEKLFFGSGTQLSVL.

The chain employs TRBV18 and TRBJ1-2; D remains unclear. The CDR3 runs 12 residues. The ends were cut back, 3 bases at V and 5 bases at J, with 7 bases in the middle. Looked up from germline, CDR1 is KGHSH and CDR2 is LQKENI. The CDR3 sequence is CASSPDTYGYTF. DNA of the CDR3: TGTGCCAGCTCACCTGACACTTATGGCTACACCTTC.

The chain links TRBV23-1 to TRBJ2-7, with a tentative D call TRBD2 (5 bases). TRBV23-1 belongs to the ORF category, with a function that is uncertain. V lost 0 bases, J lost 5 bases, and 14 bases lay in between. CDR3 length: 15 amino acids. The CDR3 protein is CASSQSDGNFHEQYF. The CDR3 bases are TGCGCCAGCAGTCAATCTGACGGGAACTTCCACGAGCAGTACTTC.

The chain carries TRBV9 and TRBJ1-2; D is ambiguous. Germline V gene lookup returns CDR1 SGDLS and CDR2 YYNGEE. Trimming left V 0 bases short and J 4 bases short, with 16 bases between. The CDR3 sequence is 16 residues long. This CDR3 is CASSVEADPSLYGYTF. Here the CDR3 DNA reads TGTGCCAGCAGCGTAGAGGCTGACCCTTCCCTCTATGGCTACACCTTC.

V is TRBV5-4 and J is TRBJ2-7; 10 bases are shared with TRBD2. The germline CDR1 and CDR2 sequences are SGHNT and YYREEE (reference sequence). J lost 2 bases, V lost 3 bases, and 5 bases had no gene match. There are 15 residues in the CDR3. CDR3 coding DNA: TGTGCCAGCAGCTCCAGCGGGGGGGCCGCCTACGAGCAGTACTTC. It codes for CASSSSGGAAYEQYF.

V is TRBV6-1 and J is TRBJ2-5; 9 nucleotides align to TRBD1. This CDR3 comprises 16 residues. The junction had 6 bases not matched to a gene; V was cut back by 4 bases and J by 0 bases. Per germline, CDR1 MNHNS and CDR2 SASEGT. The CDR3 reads CASSAYGQGNQETQYF. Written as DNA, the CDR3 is TGTGCCAGCAGTGCCTATGGACAGGGGAACCAAGAGACCCAGTACTTC.